This record looks at one T cell receptor (beta chain) sequence and its context. Other DNA sequences in this specimen translate into the identical CDR3. Per the study methods: Amplification of reference gene primers provided the estimated nucleated cell counts. Using immunoSEQ multiplex PCR, the repertoire was profiled, and TCRdb retains in-frame clones only, with some absent. That table is the source of V, J and clone size, and D and trimming were worked out from the DNA. This sample has fewer than 250,000 clones, with approximately 78% found just once. The data belong to a study of blood T cell repertoires in COVID-19. Study-wide context: PBMCs, B-cell-depleted T cells, or T cells provided the cDNA or gDNA that made up the material.

The CDR3 totals 17 residues. Per germline, CDR1 KGHDR and CDR2 SFDVKD. V shed 2 bases and J 2 bases; nucleotides not matched to a gene: 5. The rearrangement uses TRBV24-1 and TRBJ2-1; 10 bases agree with TRBD2. The sequence derives from a woman in her thirties or forties with acute or convalescent COVID-19. The sample comprised peripheral blood. CDR3 protein: CATSDSASGRAYNEQFF. The CDR3 DNA reads TGTGCCACCAGTGATTCTGCTAGCGGGAGAGCCTACAATGAGCAGTTCTTC.